Sequencing of this T cell receptor (beta chain) was carried out in a study of chemoradiotherapy in HPV16-positive cancers. Repeated repertoire sampling spanned the course of chemoradiotherapy. Assay: immunoSEQ multiplex PCR; the TCRdb copy retains only in-frame clones and omits some. The repertoire holds under 15,000 clones, more than 85% seen once, with 5% to 7% in the top ten. Germline lookup yields CDR1 SEHNR and CDR2 FQNEAQ (reference sequence). The CDR3 covers 15 residues. The V segment lost 5 bases and the J segment 3 bases; nucleotides outside the gene matches: 7. General observations from the study: Non-HPV-specific T cells did not expand in tumors during treatment, whereas candidate HPV-specific clones and E7-related motifs did. Only two HPV16-positive patients supplied the functional HPV-specificity definition.

To note about this clone: Its antigen is undetermined.

This receptor was identified in a human donor with HPV-associated anogenital cancer. Here the sequenced sample was blood, taken from a patient who underwent chemoradiotherapy. The rearrangement links TRBV7-9 to TRBJ2-3, with 8 bases identical to TRBD1. The CDR3 DNA follows: TGTGCCAGCAGCCCTCCGGGACAGGCTACAGATACGCAGTATTTT. Amino acid sequence: CASSPPGQATDTQYF.